The next 2 T cell receptor beta chains were all read from a single sample in a study of blood T cells in healthy people across ages. A second about 7 to 11 cycle PCR used barcoded and J-beta primers. TCRdb ran MiXCR on the 5' RACE reads and lists one entry per CDR3 protein. The sample has just over 1 million distinct CDR3 sequences, more than 40% seen once; the top ten hold approximately 20%. The sample consisted of blood. These receptors came from a woman aged 55-69 years in good health.

A note on this clonotype: Germline is not matched at one junction end, which may reflect a read error. The chain combines TRBV27 with TRBJ2-7; D gene ambiguous. Germline V gene sequence: CDR1 MNHEY, CDR2 SMNVEV (reference sequence). The CDR3 is made up of 15 amino acids. CDR3: CASCPAAYGSYEQYF. CDR3 nucleotide sequence: TGTGCCAGCTGTCCTGCGGCCTACGGCTCCTACGAACAGTACTTC.

This clonotype was counted only a few times. The CDR3 sequence is CASSQERSGVSYEQYF. The CDR3 nucleotides read TGTGCCAGCAGCCAAGAGAGATCCGGGGTTTCCTACGAGCAGTACTTC. The rearrangement uses TRBV4-2 and TRBJ2-7; tentative D call: TRBD2 (5 bases). The ends were cut back, 0 bases at V and 1 base at J, with 13 bases in the middle. The CDR3 spans 16 residues. Germline CDR1 LGHNA, CDR2 YNFKEQ.